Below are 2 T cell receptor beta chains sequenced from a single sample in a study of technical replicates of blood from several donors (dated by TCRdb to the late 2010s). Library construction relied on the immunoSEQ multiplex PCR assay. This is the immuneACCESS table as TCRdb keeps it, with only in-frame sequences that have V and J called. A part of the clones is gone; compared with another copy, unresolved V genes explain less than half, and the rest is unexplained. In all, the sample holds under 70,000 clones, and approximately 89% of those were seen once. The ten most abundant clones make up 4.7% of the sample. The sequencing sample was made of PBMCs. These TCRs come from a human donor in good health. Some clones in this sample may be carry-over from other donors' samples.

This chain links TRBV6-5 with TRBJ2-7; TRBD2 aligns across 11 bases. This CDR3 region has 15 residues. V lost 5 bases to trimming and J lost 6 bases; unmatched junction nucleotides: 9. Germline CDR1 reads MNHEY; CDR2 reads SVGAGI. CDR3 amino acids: CASSVSGGAFFEQYF. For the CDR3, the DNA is TGTGCCAGCAGTGTTAGCGGGGGGGCCTTTTTCGAGCAGTACTTC.

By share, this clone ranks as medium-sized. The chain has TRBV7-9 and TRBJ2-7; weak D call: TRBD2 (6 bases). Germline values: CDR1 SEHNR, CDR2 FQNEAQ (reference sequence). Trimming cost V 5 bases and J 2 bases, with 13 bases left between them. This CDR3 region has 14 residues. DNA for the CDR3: TGTGCCAGCAGCCCCCCGGGGGAGCCCTACGAGCAGTACTTC. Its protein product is CASSPPGEPYEQYF.